This T cell receptor beta chain comes out of a study of blood T cell repertoires in COVID-19. Study-level information: The samples span acute and convalescent COVID-19 from the United States, Italy and Spain. In each case, the material was cDNA or gDNA derived from T cells, B-cell-depleted T cells, or PBMCs.

Germline CDR1 MNHEY, CDR2 SVGAGI. V lost 7 bases and J 4 bases, leaving 17 bases between the germline ends. The CDR3 has 14 residues. Authors' analysis steps: Quantification of nucleated cells was approximated via reference gene primer amplification. Repertoires were generated with immunoSEQ multiplex PCR, while TCRdb's copy carries only in-frame clones and drops some. Clone size and V and J calls were adopted from that table, with D and trimming inferred from the DNA. The sample holds fewer than 130,000 clones, roughly 81% seen once. The source material was peripheral blood. The chain couples TRBV6-5 to TRBJ2-7; D possibly corresponds to TRBD1 (6 bases). This TCR came from a human donor in a cohort sampled during active COVID-19. The CDR3, as DNA: TGTGCCAGCAACGCGAGACAGGCGGTTTACGAGCAGTACTTC. Its protein is CASNARQAVYEQYF.